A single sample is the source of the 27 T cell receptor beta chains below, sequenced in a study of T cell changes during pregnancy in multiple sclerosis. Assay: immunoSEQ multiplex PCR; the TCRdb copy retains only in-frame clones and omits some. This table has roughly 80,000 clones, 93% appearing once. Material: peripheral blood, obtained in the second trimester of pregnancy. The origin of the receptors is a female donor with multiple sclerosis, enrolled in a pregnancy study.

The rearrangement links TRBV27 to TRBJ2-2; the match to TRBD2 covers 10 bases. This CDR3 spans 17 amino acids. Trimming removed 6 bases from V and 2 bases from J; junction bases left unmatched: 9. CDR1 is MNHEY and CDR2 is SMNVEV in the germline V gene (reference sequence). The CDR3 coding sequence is TGTGCCAGCAGGCGCGAAAGCGGGGGGGCCAACACCGGGGAGCTGTTTTTT. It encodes CASRRESGGANTGELFF.

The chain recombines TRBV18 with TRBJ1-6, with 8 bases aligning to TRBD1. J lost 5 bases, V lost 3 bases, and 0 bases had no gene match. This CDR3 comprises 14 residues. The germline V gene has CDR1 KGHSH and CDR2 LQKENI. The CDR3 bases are TGTGCCAGCTCACCGACAGGGGATAATTCACCCCTCCACTTT. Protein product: CASSPTGDNSPLHF.

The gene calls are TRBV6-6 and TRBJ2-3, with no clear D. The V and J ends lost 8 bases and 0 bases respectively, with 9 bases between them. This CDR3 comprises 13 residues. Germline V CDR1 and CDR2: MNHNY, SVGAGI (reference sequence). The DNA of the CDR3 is TGTGCCAGCGATTGGGCAAGCACAGATACGCAGTATTTT. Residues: CASDWASTDTQYF.

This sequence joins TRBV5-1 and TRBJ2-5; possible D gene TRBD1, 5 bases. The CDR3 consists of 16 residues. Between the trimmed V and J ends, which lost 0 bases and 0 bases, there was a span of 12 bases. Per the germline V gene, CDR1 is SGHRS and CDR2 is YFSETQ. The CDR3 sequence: CASSLGPQGNQETQYF. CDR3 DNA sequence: TGCGCCAGCAGCTTGGGTCCGCAGGGAAACCAAGAGACCCAGTACTTC.

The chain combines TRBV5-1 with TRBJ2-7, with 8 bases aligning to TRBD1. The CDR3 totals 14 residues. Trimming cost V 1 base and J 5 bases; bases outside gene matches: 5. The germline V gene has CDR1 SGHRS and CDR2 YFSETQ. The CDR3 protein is CASSLTGGLNEQYF. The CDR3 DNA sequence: TGCGCCAGCAGCTTGACAGGGGGTTTAAACGAGCAGTACTTC.

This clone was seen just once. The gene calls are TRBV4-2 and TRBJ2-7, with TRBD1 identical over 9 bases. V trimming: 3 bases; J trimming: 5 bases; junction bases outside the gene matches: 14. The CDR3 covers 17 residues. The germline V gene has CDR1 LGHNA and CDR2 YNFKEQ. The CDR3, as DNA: TGTGCCAGCAGCCACGCCACCAGACAGGGGGGATCAAACGAGCAGTACTTC. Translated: CASSHATRQGGSNEQYF.

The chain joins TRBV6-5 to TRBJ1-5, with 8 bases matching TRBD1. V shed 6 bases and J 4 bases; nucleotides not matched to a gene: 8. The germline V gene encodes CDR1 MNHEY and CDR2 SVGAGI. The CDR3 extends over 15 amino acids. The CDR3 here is CASRGTGSRNQPQHF. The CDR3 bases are TGTGCCAGCAGAGGGACAGGTTCAAGGAATCAGCCCCAGCATTTT.

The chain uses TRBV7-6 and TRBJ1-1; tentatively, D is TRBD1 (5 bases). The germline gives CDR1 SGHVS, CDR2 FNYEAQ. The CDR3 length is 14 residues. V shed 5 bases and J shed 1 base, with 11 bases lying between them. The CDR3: CASSHSGQNTEAFF. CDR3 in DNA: TGTGCCAGCAGCCACTCTGGACAGAACACTGAAGCTTTCTTT. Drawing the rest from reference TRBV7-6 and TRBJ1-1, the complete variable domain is GAGVSQSPRYKVTKRGQDVALRCDPISGHVSLYWYRQALGQGPEFLTYFNYEAQQDKSGLPNDRFSAERPEGSISTLTIQRTEQRDSAMYRCASSHSGQNTEAFFGQGTRLTVV.

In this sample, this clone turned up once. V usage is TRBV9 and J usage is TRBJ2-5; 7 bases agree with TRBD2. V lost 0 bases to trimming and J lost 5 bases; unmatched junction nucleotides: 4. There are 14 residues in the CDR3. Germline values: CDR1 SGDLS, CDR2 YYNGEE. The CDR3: CASSVGAGEETQYF. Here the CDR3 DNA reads TGTGCCAGCAGCGTAGGGGCGGGGGAGGAGACCCAGTACTTC.

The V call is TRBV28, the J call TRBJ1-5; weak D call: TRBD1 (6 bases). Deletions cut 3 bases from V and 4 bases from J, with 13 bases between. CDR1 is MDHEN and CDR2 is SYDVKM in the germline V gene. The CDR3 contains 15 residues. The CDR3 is CASSLARGGNQPQHF. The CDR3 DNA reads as TGTGCCAGCAGTTTGGCCAGGGGTGGGAATCAGCCCCAGCATTTT.

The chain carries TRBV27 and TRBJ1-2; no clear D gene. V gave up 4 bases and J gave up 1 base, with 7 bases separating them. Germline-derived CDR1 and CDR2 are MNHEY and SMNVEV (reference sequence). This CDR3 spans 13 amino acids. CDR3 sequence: CASSYSDNYGYTF. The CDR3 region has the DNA TGTGCCAGCAGTTACAGTGATAACTATGGCTACACCTTC.

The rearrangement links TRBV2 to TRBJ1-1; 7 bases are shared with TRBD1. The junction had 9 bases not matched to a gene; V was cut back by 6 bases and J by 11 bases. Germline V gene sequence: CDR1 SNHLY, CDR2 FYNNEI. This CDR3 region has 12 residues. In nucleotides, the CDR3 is TGTGCCAGCAGAGACCTGACAGGGCGGGCTTTCTTT. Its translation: CASRDLTGRAFF.

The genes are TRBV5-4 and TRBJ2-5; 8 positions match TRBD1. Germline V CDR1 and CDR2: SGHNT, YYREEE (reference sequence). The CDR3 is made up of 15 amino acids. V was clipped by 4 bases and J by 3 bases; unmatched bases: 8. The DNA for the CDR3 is TGTGCCAGCAGCCGCCGGGACAGGCAAGAAGAGACCCAGTACTTC. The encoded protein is CASSRRDRQEETQYF.

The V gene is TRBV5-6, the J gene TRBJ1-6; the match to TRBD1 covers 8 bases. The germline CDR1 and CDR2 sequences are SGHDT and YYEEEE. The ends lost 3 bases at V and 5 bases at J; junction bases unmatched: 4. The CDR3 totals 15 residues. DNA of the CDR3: TGTGCCAGCAGCTACGGACAGGGCCATAATTCACCCCTCCACTTT. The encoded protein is CASSYGQGHNSPLHF. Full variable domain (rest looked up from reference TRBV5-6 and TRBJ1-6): DAGVTQSPTHLIKTRGQQVTLRCSPKSGHDTVSWYQQALGQGPQFIFQYYEEEERQRGNFPDRFSGHQFPNYSSELNVNALLLGDSALYLCASSYGQGHNSPLHFGNGTRLTVT.

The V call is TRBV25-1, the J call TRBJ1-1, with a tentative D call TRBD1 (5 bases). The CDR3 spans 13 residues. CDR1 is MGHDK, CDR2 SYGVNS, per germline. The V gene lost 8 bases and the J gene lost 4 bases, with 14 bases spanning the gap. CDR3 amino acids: CASQTGGVTEAFF. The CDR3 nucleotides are TGTGCCAGCCAAACAGGAGGGGTCACTGAAGCTTTCTTT.

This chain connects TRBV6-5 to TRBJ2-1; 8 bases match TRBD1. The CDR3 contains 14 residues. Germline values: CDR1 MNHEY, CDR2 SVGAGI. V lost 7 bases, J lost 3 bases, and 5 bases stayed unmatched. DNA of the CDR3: TGTGCCAGCACCTCGGGACAGGTCTACAATGAGCAGTTCTTC. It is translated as CASTSGQVYNEQFF.

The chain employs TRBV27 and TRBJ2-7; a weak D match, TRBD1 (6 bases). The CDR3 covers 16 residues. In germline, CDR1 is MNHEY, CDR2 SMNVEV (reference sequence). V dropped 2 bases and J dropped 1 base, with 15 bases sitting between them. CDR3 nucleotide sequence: TGTGCCAGCAGTTTAAGTGCAGGGGAAAAATCCTACGAGCAGTACTTC. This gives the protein CASSLSAGEKSYEQYF.

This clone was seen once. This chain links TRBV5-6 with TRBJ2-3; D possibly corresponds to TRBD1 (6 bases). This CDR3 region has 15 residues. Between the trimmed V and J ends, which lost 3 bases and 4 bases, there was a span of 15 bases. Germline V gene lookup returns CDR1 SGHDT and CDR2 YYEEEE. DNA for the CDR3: TGTGCCAGCAGCTACTACCAAGGACAGTCAGATACGCAGTATTTT. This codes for CASSYYQGQSDTQYF.

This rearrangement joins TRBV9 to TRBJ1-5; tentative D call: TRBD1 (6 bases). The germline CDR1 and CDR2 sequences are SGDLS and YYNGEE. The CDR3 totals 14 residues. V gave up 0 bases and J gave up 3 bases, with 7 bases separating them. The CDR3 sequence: CASSVGTDNQPQHF. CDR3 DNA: TGTGCCAGCAGCGTAGGGACAGACAATCAGCCCCAGCATTTT. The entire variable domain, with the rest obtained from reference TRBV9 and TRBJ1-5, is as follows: DSGVTQTPKHLITATGQRVTLRCSPRSGDLSVYWYQQSLDQGLQFLIQYYNGEERAKGNILERFSAQQFPDLHSELNLSSLELGDSALYFCASSVGTDNQPQHFGDGTRLSIL.

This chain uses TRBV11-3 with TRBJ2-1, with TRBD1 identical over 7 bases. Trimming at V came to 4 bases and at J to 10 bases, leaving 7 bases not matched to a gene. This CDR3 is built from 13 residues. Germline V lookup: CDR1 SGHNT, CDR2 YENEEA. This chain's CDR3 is CASSSAPGQEQFF. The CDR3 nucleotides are TGTGCCAGCAGCTCAGCACCGGGACAGGAGCAGTTCTTC.

The CDR3 loop reads CASSQVQGEGAYEQYF. CDR3 DNA: TGTGCCAGCAGCCAGGTCCAGGGTGAGGGGGCCTACGAGCAGTACTTC. This chain uses TRBV14 with TRBJ2-7; tentatively, D is TRBD1 (6 bases). V was clipped by 3 bases and J by 2 bases, with 17 bases between them. CDR3 length: 16 amino acids. Germline V gene lookup returns CDR1 SGHDN and CDR2 FVKESK.

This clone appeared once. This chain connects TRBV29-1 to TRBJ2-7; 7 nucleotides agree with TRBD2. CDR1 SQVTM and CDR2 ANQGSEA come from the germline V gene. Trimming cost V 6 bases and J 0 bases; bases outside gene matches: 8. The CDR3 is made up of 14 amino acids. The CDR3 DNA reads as TGCAGCGTCCTGGGGACGGGGGGCTCCTACGAGCAGTACTTC. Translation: CSVLGTGGSYEQYF.

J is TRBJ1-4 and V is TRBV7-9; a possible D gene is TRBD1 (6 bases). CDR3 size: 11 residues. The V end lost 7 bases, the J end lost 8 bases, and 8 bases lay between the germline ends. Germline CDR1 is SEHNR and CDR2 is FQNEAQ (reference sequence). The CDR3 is CASTDREKLFF. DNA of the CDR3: TGTGCCAGCACTGACAGGGAAAAACTGTTTTTT.

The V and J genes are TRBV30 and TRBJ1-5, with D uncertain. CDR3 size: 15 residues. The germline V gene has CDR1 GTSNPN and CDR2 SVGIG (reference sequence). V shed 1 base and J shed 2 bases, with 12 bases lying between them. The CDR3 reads CAWSEPGIGNQPQHF. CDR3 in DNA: TGTGCCTGGAGTGAGCCGGGAATCGGCAATCAGCCCCAGCATTTT.

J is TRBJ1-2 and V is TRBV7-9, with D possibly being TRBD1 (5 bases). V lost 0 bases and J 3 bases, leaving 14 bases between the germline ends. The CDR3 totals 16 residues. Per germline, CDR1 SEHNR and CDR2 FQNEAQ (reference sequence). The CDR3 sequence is CASSLARGGSYYGYTF. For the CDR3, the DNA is TGTGCCAGCAGCTTAGCCCGCGGGGGATCCTACTATGGCTACACCTTC.

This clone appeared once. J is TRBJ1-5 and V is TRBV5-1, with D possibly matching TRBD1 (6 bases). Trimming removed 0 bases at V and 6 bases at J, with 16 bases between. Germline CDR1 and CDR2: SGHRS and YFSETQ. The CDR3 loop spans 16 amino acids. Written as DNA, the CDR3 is TGCGCCAGCAGCTTGGGGGGGCAGGCCAGCGGTCAGCCCCAGCATTTT. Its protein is CASSLGGQASGQPQHF.

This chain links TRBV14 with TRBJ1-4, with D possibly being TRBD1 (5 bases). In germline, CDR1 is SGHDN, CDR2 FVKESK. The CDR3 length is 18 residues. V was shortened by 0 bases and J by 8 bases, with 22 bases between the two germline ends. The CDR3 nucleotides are TGTGCCAGCAGCCAAGAAAAAGGGAGGGTAAGGGGCCGGGAAAAACTGTTTTTT. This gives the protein CASSQEKGRVRGREKLFF.